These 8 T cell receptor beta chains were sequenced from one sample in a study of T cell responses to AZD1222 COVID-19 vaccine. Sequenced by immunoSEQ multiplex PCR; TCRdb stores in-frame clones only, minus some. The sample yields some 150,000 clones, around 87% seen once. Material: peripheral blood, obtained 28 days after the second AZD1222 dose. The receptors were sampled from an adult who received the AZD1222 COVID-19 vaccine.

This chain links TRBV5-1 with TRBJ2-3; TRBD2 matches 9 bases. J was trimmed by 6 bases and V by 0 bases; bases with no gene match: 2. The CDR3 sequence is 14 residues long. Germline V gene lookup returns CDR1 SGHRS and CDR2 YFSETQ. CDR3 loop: CASSLDLAGDTQYF. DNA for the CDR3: TGCGCCAGCAGCTTGGATCTAGCGGGGGATACGCAGTATTTT.

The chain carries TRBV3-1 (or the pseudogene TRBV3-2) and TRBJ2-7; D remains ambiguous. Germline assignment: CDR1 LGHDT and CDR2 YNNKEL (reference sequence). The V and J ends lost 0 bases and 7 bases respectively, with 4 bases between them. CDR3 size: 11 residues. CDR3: CASSQDGEQYF. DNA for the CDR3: TGTGCCAGCAGCCAAGATGGGGAGCAGTACTTC.

CDR3 sequence (DNA): TGTGCCAGCAGCGTAGGACACAATTCACCCCTCCACTTT. It specifies CASSVGHNSPLHF. The rearrangement joins TRBV9 to TRBJ1-6; D is uncertain. Germline V gives CDR1 SGDLS, CDR2 YYNGEE. CDR3 size: 13 residues. Trimming took 0 bases from V and 7 from J, leaving 5 bases between them. The variable domain in full, with the rest retrieved from reference TRBV9 and TRBJ1-6, is DSGVTQTPKHLITATGQRVTLRCSPRSGDLSVYWYQQSLDQGLQFLIQYYNGEERAKGNILERFSAQQFPDLHSELNLSSLELGDSALYFCASSVGHNSPLHFGNGTRLTVT.

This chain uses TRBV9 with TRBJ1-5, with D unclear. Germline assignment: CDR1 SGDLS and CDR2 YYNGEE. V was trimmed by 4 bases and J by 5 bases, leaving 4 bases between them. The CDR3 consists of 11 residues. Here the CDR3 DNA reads TGTGCCAGCAGCCCCTATCAGCCCCAGCATTTT. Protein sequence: CASSPYQPQHF.

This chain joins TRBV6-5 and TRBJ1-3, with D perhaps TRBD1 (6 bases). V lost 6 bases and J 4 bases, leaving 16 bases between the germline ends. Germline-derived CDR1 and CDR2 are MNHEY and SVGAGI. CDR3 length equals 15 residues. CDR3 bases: TGTGCCAGCAGACAGGGTCATTTTTCCGGAAACACCATATATTTT. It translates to CASRQGHFSGNTIYF.

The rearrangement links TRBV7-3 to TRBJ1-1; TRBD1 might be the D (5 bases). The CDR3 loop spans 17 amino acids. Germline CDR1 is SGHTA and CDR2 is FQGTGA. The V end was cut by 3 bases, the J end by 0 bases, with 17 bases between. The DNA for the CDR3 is TGTGCCAGCAGCTTCCCCCTCAGGGAAATCATGAACACTGAAGCTTTCTTT. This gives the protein CASSFPLREIMNTEAFF.

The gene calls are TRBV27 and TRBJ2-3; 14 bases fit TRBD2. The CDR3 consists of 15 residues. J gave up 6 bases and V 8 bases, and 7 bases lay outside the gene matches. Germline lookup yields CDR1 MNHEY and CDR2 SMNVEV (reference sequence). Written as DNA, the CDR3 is TGTGCCAGCCGGACTAGCGGGAGGCGGCTGGATACGCAGTATTTT. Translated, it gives CASRTSGRRLDTQYF.

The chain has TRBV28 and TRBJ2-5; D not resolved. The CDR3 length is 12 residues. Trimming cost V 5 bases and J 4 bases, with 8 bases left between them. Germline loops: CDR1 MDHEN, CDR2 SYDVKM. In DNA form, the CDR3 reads TGTGCCAGCAGTCCCCGAGGAGAGACCCAGTACTTC. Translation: CASSPRGETQYF.